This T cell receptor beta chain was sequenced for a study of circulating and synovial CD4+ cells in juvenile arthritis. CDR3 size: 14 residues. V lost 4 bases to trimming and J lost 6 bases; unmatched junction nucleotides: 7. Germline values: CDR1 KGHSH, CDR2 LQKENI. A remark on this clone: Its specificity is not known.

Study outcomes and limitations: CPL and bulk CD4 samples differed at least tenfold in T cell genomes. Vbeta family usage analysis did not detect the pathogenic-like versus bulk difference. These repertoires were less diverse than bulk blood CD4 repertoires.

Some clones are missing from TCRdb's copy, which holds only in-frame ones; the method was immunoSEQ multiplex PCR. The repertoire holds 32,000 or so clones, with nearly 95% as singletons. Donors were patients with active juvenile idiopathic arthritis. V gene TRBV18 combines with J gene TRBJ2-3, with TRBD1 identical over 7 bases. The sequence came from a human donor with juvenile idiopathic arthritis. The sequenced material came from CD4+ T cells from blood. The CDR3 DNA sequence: TGTGCCAGCTCACAGAACGACAGGGCTGATACGCAGTATTTT. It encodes CASSQNDRADTQYF.